The source of this T cell receptor (beta chain) is a study of T cell responses to AZD1222 COVID-19 vaccine. Germline CDR1 is MNHNS and CDR2 is SASEGT. With 3 bases removed from V and 1 base from J, the gap between germline ends came to 11 bases. This CDR3 contains 15 residues. Profiled with immunoSEQ multiplex PCR; TCRdb holds only in-frame clones, not every one. The table includes over 75,000 clones, about nine tenths detected once. This clone was found once. This clonotype was obtained from an adult in good health. This rearrangement joins TRBV6-1 to TRBJ2-3, with D unclear. Sample: peripheral blood, taken on day 0 of AZD1222 vaccination. The chain's CDR3 is CASSEFAAGTDTQYF. The CDR3, as DNA: TGTGCCAGCAGTGAGTTCGCGGCGGGCACAGATACGCAGTATTTT.